The present T cell receptor (beta chain) was sequenced within a study of memory CD8 T cells in hepatitis C reinfection. Study-wide points: Only a few donors prevented definitive conclusions about public clonotypes.

CDR3 size: 16 residues. The junction had 2 bases not matched to a gene; V was cut back by 0 bases and J by 2 bases. Germline V lookup: CDR1 SGHDN, CDR2 FVKESK. Specified time point: peak reinfection, 3 to 8 weeks after reinfection detection. Sorted cells were sequenced directly ex vivo without any in vitro expansion. With regard to this clone: The antigen remains unidentified.

Here immunoSEQ multiplex PCR was the method, and the copy in TCRdb shows in-frame clones only, minus some. The sample includes under 50,000 clones, roughly 90% of them seen just once. The V and J genes are TRBV14 and TRBJ2-1; 9 bases fit TRBD2. The clonotype comes from a man between 18 and 29 years old with hepatitis C virus infection. Material for sequencing was naive CD8+ T cells sorted from blood. The CDR3 DNA follows: TGTGCCAGCAGCCAAGACCAGCGGGGGGCCTACAATGAGCAGTTCTTC. Its translation is CASSQDQRGAYNEQFF. Variable domain in full (rest from reference TRBV14 and TRBJ2-1): EAGVTQFPSHSVIEKGQTVTLRCDPISGHDNLYWYRRVMGKEIKFLLHFVKESKQDESGMPNNRFLAERTGGTYSTLKVQPAELEDSGVYFCASSQDQRGAYNEQFFGPGTRLTVL.